The 20 T cell receptor beta chains below all came from one sample that was sequenced in a study of cytotoxic CD8 clonotypes in ibrutinib-treated CLL. The assay was immunoSEQ multiplex PCR, and TCRdb's table has in-frame clones only and misses some. The sample lists approximately 280,000 clones; roughly 76% were seen once. The source was PBMCs, collected at disease progression, from a patient treated with ibrutinib. Source of these receptors: a human donor with chronic lymphocytic leukemia.

The rearrangement links TRBV5-1 to TRBJ2-7, with 10 bases lining up with TRBD2. CDR3 length equals 15 residues. Germline CDR1 is SGHRS and CDR2 is YFSETQ. Unmatched junction bases numbered 5, after V lost 1 base and J lost 4 bases. CDR3 DNA sequence: TGCGCCAGCAGCTTGTGGGCTAGCGGGAGTTACGAGCAGTACTTC. This encodes CASSLWASGSYEQYF.

V and J are TRBV19 and TRBJ1-1; no definite D call. V lost 3 bases and J lost 4, with 18 bases in between. The germline V gene has CDR1 LNHDA and CDR2 SQIVND (reference sequence). This CDR3 has 16 amino acids. The CDR3 spells CASSMGGRADSTEAFF. CDR3 in DNA: TGTGCCAGTAGTATGGGTGGGCGGGCAGATTCCACTGAAGCTTTCTTT.

The chain links TRBV2 to TRBJ1-2; D may be TRBD1 (5 bases). Trimming cost V 8 bases and J 8 bases, with 21 bases left between them. In germline, CDR1 is SNHLY, CDR2 FYNNEI. CDR3 length: 14 amino acids. The CDR3 here is CASGTQGWGWGYTF. DNA of the CDR3: TGTGCCAGCGGGACTCAAGGGTGGGGCTGGGGCTACACCTTC.

This clone came up a few times. CDR3 bases: TGTGCCTGCCGGACTAGCGGGAGGGCCCACGAGCAGTACTTC. This sequence encodes CACRTSGRAHEQYF. The genes are TRBV30 and TRBJ2-7; 15 nucleotides agree with TRBD2. V dropped 6 bases and J dropped 5; count of bases not matched to a gene: 5. The germline gives CDR1 GTSNPN, CDR2 SVGIG (reference sequence). The CDR3 runs to 14 residues.

The gene calls are TRBV11-2 and TRBJ2-7; D is possibly TRBD1 (5 bases). Per the germline V gene, CDR1 is SGHAT and CDR2 is FQNNGV. Trimming left V 4 bases short and J 2 bases short, with 15 bases between. The CDR3 runs to 15 residues. CDR3 DNA: TGTGCCAGCAGCTCCCCGCGAGGCAGGGCCTACGAGCAGTACTTC. As protein: CASSSPRGRAYEQYF.

V usage is TRBV13 and J usage is TRBJ1-2, with D hard to call. Germline V gene data show CDR1 as PRHDT and CDR2 as FYEKMQ (reference sequence). V lost 3 bases, J lost 5 bases, and 10 bases lay in between. CDR3 length equals 13 residues. The CDR3 nucleotides read TGTGCCAGCAGCTTGGGTTGGGATTATGGCTACACCTTC. It specifies CASSLGWDYGYTF.

V and J are TRBV5-4 and TRBJ2-7; TRBD2 matches at 13 bases. CDR3 length: 18 residues. Losses at the gene ends were 1 base for V and 3 bases for J; bases not matched to a gene: 10. Germline assignment: CDR1 SGHNT and CDR2 YYREEE (reference sequence). CDR3 loop: CASSLKSLAGGQGYEQYF. The CDR3 bases are TGTGCCAGCAGCTTGAAGTCACTAGCGGGGGGGCAAGGCTACGAGCAGTACTTC.

In its sample, this clone was seen once. V and J are TRBV5-6 and TRBJ2-7; D perhaps matches TRBD1 (5 bases). The germline V gene encodes CDR1 SGHDT and CDR2 YYEEEE. V was cut by 2 bases and J by 3 bases, with 12 bases left in between. The CDR3 extends over 14 amino acids. The CDR3 loop reads CASSFFRVLYEQYF. CDR3 nucleotides: TGTGCCAGCAGCTTCTTCAGGGTTCTCTACGAGCAGTACTTC.

This clone was found a few times. The genes are TRBV4-1 and TRBJ2-2; a weak D match, TRBD1 (6 bases). The CDR3 runs to 14 residues. V was pared by 5 bases and J by 1 base, with 8 bases between. From germline, CDR1 is MGHRA and CDR2 YSYEKL. The CDR3 nucleotides are TGCGCCAGCAGCTCGGGACAGAACACCGGGGAGCTGTTTTTT. Translation gives CASSSGQNTGELFF.

DNA for the CDR3: TGTGCCAGCTCACCACGGTTCGACCTGAACACCGGGGAGCTGTTTTTT. Translated: CASSPRFDLNTGELFF. The gene calls are TRBV18 and TRBJ2-2; D gene ambiguous. V was cut by 1 base and J by 1 base, with 10 bases left in between. The CDR3 has 16 residues. Germline V gene data show CDR1 as KGHSH and CDR2 as LQKENI.

The count of this clone is one. This rearrangement joins TRBV5-6 to TRBJ1-6, with 7 bases aligning to TRBD1. Trimming took 3 bases from V and 5 from J; bases not matched to a gene: 2. CDR1 SGHDT and CDR2 YYEEEE come from the germline V gene. CDR3 length: 14 residues. Written as DNA, the CDR3 is TGTGCCAGCAGCTCCGGGACAGATAATTCACCCCTCCACTTT. Translation: CASSSGTDNSPLHF.

The chain links TRBV7-8 to TRBJ2-2; D is uncertain. Germline V lookup: CDR1 SGHVS, CDR2 FQNEAQ. Trimming took off 1 base at V and 5 bases at J, with 14 bases between the two ends. The CDR3 is 16 amino acids. DNA of the CDR3: TGTGCCAGCAGCTTAGTGGGTCCTTTGGGGACCGGGGAGCTGTTTTTT. Translated: CASSLVGPLGTGELFF.

This clone was counted a few times. The rearrangement joins TRBV10-3 to TRBJ2-3; perhaps TRBD2 as D (6 bases). This CDR3 is built from 14 residues. Germline V CDR1 and CDR2: ENHRY, SYGVKD. Trimming removed 5 bases at V and 2 bases at J, with 11 bases between. The CDR3 DNA is TGTGCCATCAGTTCCCTAGCGTTCACAGATACGCAGTATTTT. Its protein product is CAISSLAFTDTQYF.

The rearrangement uses TRBV18 and TRBJ1-3; no definite D call. Germline V CDR1 and CDR2: KGHSH, LQKENI. CDR3 length: 14 residues. Trimming shortened V by 2 bases and J by 4 bases, and 9 bases separated the two germline ends. The CDR3 nucleotides are TGTGCCAGCTCACCAATCGAGCGCGGAAACACCATATATTTT. Translation gives CASSPIERGNTIYF.

J is TRBJ1-6 and V is TRBV6-6; weak D call: TRBD1 (5 bases). Per germline, CDR1 MNHNY and CDR2 SVGAGI (reference sequence). Trimming cost V 1 base and J 7 bases, with 14 bases left between them. The CDR3 length is 16 residues. The CDR3 coding sequence is TGTGCCAGCAGTTACTTCACCGGGACGGTCAATTCACCCCTCCACTTT. This translates into CASSYFTGTVNSPLHF.

This clone was seen many times. The rearrangement uses TRBV7-9 and TRBJ1-3; a weak D match, TRBD1 (6 bases). CDR1 is SEHNR, CDR2 FQNEAQ, per germline (reference sequence). With 1 base removed from V and 0 bases from J, the gap between germline ends came to 7 bases. The length of the CDR3 is 15 residues. Here the CDR3 DNA reads TGTGCCAGCAGCTTAGGAGGGGGCTCTGGAAACACCATATATTTT. This codes for CASSLGGGSGNTIYF. The full variable domain, in which reference TRBV7-9 and TRBJ1-3 provide the parts outside the CDR3, is DTGVSQNPRHKITKRGQNVTFRCDPISEHNRLYWYRQTLGQGPEFLTYFQNEAQLEKSRLLSDRFSAERPKGSFSTLEIQRTEQGDSAMYLCASSLGGGSGNTIYFGEGSWLTVV.

The chain is built from TRBV7-9 and TRBJ1-4; possibly TRBD1 for D (6 bases). The CDR3 runs 15 residues. The V and J ends lost 3 bases and 4 bases respectively, with 12 bases between them. CDR1 and CDR2 (germline): SEHNR, FQNEAQ (reference sequence). The CDR3 loop reads CASSFRGAVNEKLFF. The CDR3 DNA is TGTGCCAGCAGCTTCCGGGGGGCAGTTAATGAAAAACTGTTTTTT.

The chain combines TRBV11-3 with TRBJ2-5; maybe TRBD1 (6 bases). The germline CDR1 and CDR2 sequences are SGHNT and YENEEA. Trimming stripped 4 bases from V and 3 bases from J, with 15 bases between. The CDR3 length is 15 residues. The CDR3 protein is CASSSRIQGKETQYF. In DNA, the CDR3 is TGTGCCAGCAGCTCCAGAATACAGGGAAAAGAGACCCAGTACTTC.

This rearrangement joins TRBV19 to TRBJ1-2; D is undetermined. CDR1 is LNHDA, CDR2 SQIVND, per germline (reference sequence). The length of the CDR3 is 14 residues. The ends were cut back, 7 bases at V and 5 bases at J, with 17 bases in the middle. Here the CDR3 DNA reads TGTGCCAGTACAGGTAGAGGTACGCGGTATGGCTACACCTTC. This translates into CASTGRGTRYGYTF.

The DNA for the CDR3 is TGTGCCAGCAGTGAGAGGATCAGGGCCGAAGCTTTCTTT. This encodes CASSERIRAEAFF. V gene TRBV2 combines with J gene TRBJ1-1; D might be TRBD1 (5 bases). The CDR3 sequence is 13 residues long. Germline assignment: CDR1 SNHLY and CDR2 FYNNEI. V lost 3 bases, J lost 8 bases, and 13 bases lay in between.